Listed below are T cell receptor beta chains from one sample, sequenced in a study of OX40 agonist ivuxolimab in advanced cancers. TCRdb's table, derived via immunoSEQ multiplex PCR, lists solely in-frame clones and lacks some. The sample records more than 65,000 clones, about 88% being singletons. Sequenced here: CD4+ or CD8+ T cells sorted from blood, sampled in a trial of the OX40 agonist ivuxolimab. The receptors originated from an adult with an advanced solid tumor such as melanoma, head and neck, liver or kidney cancer. Each CDR3 is given without its conserved first and last residue.

v_call cdr3_aa
TRBV11-3 ASSFRLAAETQY
TRBV19 ASSLTGIPYEQY
TRBV28 ASSFLAGGNEQF
TRBV7-2 ASTSNPAGYGYT
TRBV4-1 ASSQEGGLAGEQY
TRBV19 ASSSHSGSGQGANEQY
TRBV5-6 ASSSGQMGYGYT
TRBV6-5 ASRWNYEQY
TRBV7-2 ASSRSDTGELF
TRBV11-3 ASSLDWGQGTYEQY
TRBV7-9 ASSPFSGASTDTQY
TRBV29-1 SVVQAKETQY
TRBV11-3 ASSLAGQGKLF
TRBV11-2 ASSSLWGSTNTGELF
TRBV21-1 ASSGVAYNSPLH
TRBV4-1 ASSLLAGDSSYEQY
TRBV10-3 AISLNGGETQY
TRBV30 AWSSVAGGGEQF
TRBV10-3 AITPGLGNSYEQY
TRBV7-7 ASSRKGLADGELF
TRBV19 ASNTPSGGNTGELF
TRBV7-8 ASSSIGGWEQY
TRBV21-1 ASSKRRVIGEQY
TRBV28 ASRGQKLSGNTIY
TRBV7-3 ASSSTSNIAQY
TRBV27 ASRGQGRYEQY
TRBV2 ASGAGPETQY
TRBV4-1 ASSRPQGYTEAF
TRBV5-1 ASSLGDSSGNTIY
TRBV7-9 ASSPSQGQGDYGYT
TRBV11-2 ASTKTGERGTYEQY
TRBV6-5 ASSSQGRHGYT
TRBV28 ASSLQGTYQPQH
TRBV19 ASSVSGGFYNEQF
TRBV7-2 ASTLGGAYEQY
TRBV29-1 SVETASGYNNEQF
TRBV7-2 ASSLYGSIYEQY
TRBV18 ASSPTNQGEQY
TRBV9 ASSAGTSGRQETQY
TRBV4-3 ASSQDQTGFNEQF
TRBV4-3 ASSLEAGNNEQF
TRBV10-3 AIGQHSYNEQF
TRBV19 ASHWDGTAF